This T cell receptor (beta chain) was observed in a study of OX40 agonist ivuxolimab in advanced cancers. Germline CDR1 and CDR2: ENHRY and SYGVKD. The CDR3 has 14 residues. The V gene lost 0 bases and the J gene lost 0 bases, with 5 bases spanning the gap. This clone was recorded once. This table comes from immunoSEQ multiplex PCR, and its TCRdb copy is limited to in-frame clones, with some not included. The sample records more than 95,000 clones, approximately 93% being singletons. V gene TRBV10-3 combines with J gene TRBJ1-1, with D uncertain. The receptor's source is an adult with an advanced solid tumor such as melanoma, head and neck, liver or kidney cancer. The sequenced sample was CD4+ or CD8+ T cells sorted from blood, obtained in a trial of the OX40 agonist ivuxolimab. The CDR3 loop reads CAISESRLNTEAFF. The CDR3 DNA sequence: TGTGCCATCAGTGAGTCGCGGTTGAACACTGAAGCTTTCTTT.